This passage covers 22 T cell receptor beta chains from one sample sequenced in a study of T cells after yellow fever vaccination. TCRdb analysed the 5' RACE reads with MiXCR anew, one entry per CDR3 protein. The table lists approximately 240,000 distinct CDR3 sequences, 3.6% of them singletons, with 15% to 20% in the top ten. Material: PBMCs, obtained 15 days after the yellow fever booster vaccination. The origin of the receptors is a man between 18 and 35 years old who received the YFV17D yellow fever vaccine.

Ten or more counts support this clonotype. The gene calls are TRBV4-3 and TRBJ2-3, with D perhaps given as TRBD1 or TRBD2 (5 bases each). CDR3 length equals 15 residues. The ends were cut back, 3 bases at V and 7 bases at J, with 17 bases in the middle. Germline CDR1 and CDR2: LGHNA and YSLEER. The DNA for the CDR3 is TGCGCCAGCAGCCAGTCCCGGGACCCTCCTTATACGCAGTATTTT. Encoded protein: CASSQSRDPPYTQYF.

This clonotype was seen a handful of times. J is TRBJ2-7 and V is TRBV7-2; 8 bases map to TRBD2. This CDR3 spans 15 amino acids. Per the germline V gene, CDR1 is SGHTA and CDR2 is FQGNSA. Trimming at V came to 5 bases and at J to 4 bases, leaving 10 bases not matched to a gene. This CDR3 is CASSLAGGLSYEQYV. The CDR3 DNA follows: TGTGCCAGCAGCCTTGCGGGGGGCCTTTCTTACGAGCAGTACGTC.

This clonotype has ten or more counts. The chain has TRBV7-9 and TRBJ1-1; D might be TRBD1 (5 bases). Germline V gene data show CDR1 as SEHNR and CDR2 as FQNEAQ (reference sequence). V was clipped by 2 bases and J by 13 bases, with 17 bases between them. There are 13 residues in the CDR3. The CDR3 reads CASSLSGTPLGFF. CDR3 bases: TGTGCCAGCAGCTTATCCGGGACCCCTTTAGGTTTCTTT.

This clonotype was recorded at least ten times. CDR3 sequence (DNA): TGCAGCGTTGAAGATCAGGGAGCCAGTCTATACAATGAGCAGTTCTTC. Translation: CSVEDQGASLYNEQFF. The gene calls are TRBV29-1 and TRBJ2-1; D is tentatively TRBD1 or TRBD2 (5 bases each). Deletions cut 0 bases from V and 4 bases from J, with 16 bases between. The CDR3 sequence is 16 residues long. Germline CDR1 SQVTM, CDR2 ANQGSEA.

This clonotype has ten or more counts. The chain carries TRBV5-1 and TRBJ2-5; D uncertain. V was cut by 4 bases and J by 1 base, with 14 bases left in between. Germline CDR1 reads SGHRS; CDR2 reads YFSETQ. The CDR3 is made up of 15 amino acids. The CDR3 nucleotides read TGCGCCAGCAGCCCGCAAGGTCGGGTCCAAGAGACCCAGTACTTC. Translated: CASSPQGRVQETQYF.

The chain is built from TRBV3-1 and TRBJ1-2, with 8 bases aligning to TRBD1. CDR1 and CDR2 (germline): LGHDT, YNNKEL (reference sequence). This CDR3 has 15 residues. The J segment lost 2 bases and the V segment lost 5 bases, leaving 7 bases of the junction unmatched. The CDR3 loop is CASSSRQGSNYGYTF. In DNA, the CDR3 is TGTGCCAGCAGCTCACGACAGGGGTCGAACTATGGCTACACCTTC.

This clonotype was counted a few times. The V gene is TRBV6-6, the J gene TRBJ2-1, with D possibly matching TRBD1 (5 bases). Looked up from germline, CDR1 is MNHNY and CDR2 is SVGAGI (reference sequence). The V end lost 5 bases, the J end lost 8 bases, and 7 bases lay between the germline ends. This CDR3 is built from 11 residues. CDR3 coding DNA: TGTGCCAGCAGTACCAGGGATGAGCAGTTCTTC. It specifies CASSTRDEQFF.

In its sample, this clonotype was seen many times. The gene calls are TRBV19 and TRBJ2-3; D unclear. The CDR3 runs 11 residues. Trimming left V 10 bases short and J 6 bases short, with 11 bases between. CDR1 and CDR2 (germline): LNHDA, SQIVND (reference sequence). The CDR3 DNA follows: TGTGCCACCCTAGGACCCGATACGCAGTATTTT. It yields the protein CATLGPDTQYF.

This clonotype was seen at least ten times. This chain connects TRBV5-1 to TRBJ1-1; D is unresolved. Trimming shortened V by 4 bases and J by 0 bases, and 13 bases separated the two germline ends. This CDR3 has 15 amino acids. Per germline, CDR1 SGHRS and CDR2 YFSETQ. The DNA of the CDR3 is TGCGCCAGCAGCCCTGCGCCGGGGATGAACACTGAAGCTTTCTTT. Its translation: CASSPAPGMNTEAFF.

This clonotype appeared many times. The chain uses TRBV12-3 or TRBV12-4 and TRBJ2-5; 7 nucleotides line up with TRBD1. V shed 6 bases and J 5 bases; nucleotides not matched to a gene: 15. CDR3 length: 16 residues. CDR3 sequence (DNA): TGTGCCAGCAGGGGCACAGGGGAAGTAGACATTGAGACCCAGTACTTC. Encoded protein: CASRGTGEVDIETQYF.

This clonotype appeared once. The V call is TRBV7-9, the J call TRBJ2-5; unclear D gene. The CDR3 has 14 amino acids. The V gene's germline CDR1 is SEHNR and CDR2 FQNEAQ (reference sequence). V was shortened by 0 bases and J by 4 bases, with 9 bases between the two germline ends. The CDR3 spells CASSLAAQRETQYF. The CDR3 region has the DNA TGTGCCAGCAGCTTAGCGGCCCAAAGAGAGACCCAGTACTTC. The full variable domain, with the rest looked up from reference TRBV7-9 and TRBJ2-5, is DTGVSQNPRHKITKRGQNVTFRCDPISEHNRLYWYRQTLGQGPEFLTYFQNEAQLEKSRLLSDRFSAERPKGSFSTLEIQRTEQGDSAMYLCASSLAAQRETQYFGPGTRLLVL.

Many counts were recorded for this clonotype. The chain joins TRBV7-3 to TRBJ1-2; 11 bases line up with TRBD1. The V segment lost 4 bases and the J segment 7 bases; nucleotides outside the gene matches: 5. The CDR3 is made up of 14 amino acids. The germline CDR1 and CDR2 sequences are SGHTA and FQGTGA. Written as DNA, the CDR3 is TGTGCCAGCAGCTCGGGACAGGGGGAGGGTGGCTACACCTTC. This codes for CASSSGQGEGGYTF.

This clonotype showed up just a few times. The chain recombines TRBV4-2 with TRBJ1-4; 9 bases are a match to TRBD1. The CDR3 has 16 amino acids. Germline values: CDR1 LGHNA, CDR2 YNFKEQ. With 7 bases clipped from V and 7 bases from J, the junction kept 13 bases outside the gene matches. This CDR3 reads CASTIQEGTGFEKLFF. CDR3 DNA sequence: TGTGCCAGCACGATCCAGGAGGGGACAGGGTTTGAAAAACTGTTTTTT.

This clonotype was recorded at least ten times. CDR3 nucleotides: TGTGCCAGCAGTCCGCGACAGGGGGAAAGCTACGAGCAGTACGTC. This sequence encodes CASSPRQGESYEQYV. The chain carries TRBV6-6 and TRBJ2-7, with TRBD1 matching over 9 bases. The J segment lost 3 bases and the V segment lost 5 bases, leaving 8 bases of the junction unmatched. The CDR3 runs to 15 residues. Germline-derived CDR1 and CDR2 are MNHNY and SVGAGI (reference sequence).

The chain is built from TRBV5-1 and TRBJ2-1; 9 bases match TRBD2. CDR1 and CDR2 from the germline V gene are SGHRS and YFSETQ. The CDR3 totals 15 residues. V lost 2 bases, J lost 8 bases, and 8 bases stayed unmatched. The CDR3 DNA follows: TGCGCCAGCAGCTTACACCTAGCGGGGTGGGATGAGCAGTTCTTC. It encodes CASSLHLAGWDEQFF.

This clonotype occurred many times. This chain uses TRBV5-1 with TRBJ1-3; D gene uncertain. V was pared by 0 bases and J by 0 bases, with 7 bases between. The CDR3 totals 15 residues. The germline gives CDR1 SGHRS, CDR2 YFSETQ. CDR3 amino acids: CASSLVEFSGNTIYF. For the CDR3, the DNA is TGCGCCAGCAGCTTGGTGGAGTTCTCTGGAAACACCATATATTTT. The whole variable domain, remainder taken from reference TRBV5-1 and TRBJ1-3, is KAGVTQTPRYLIKTRGQQVTLSCSPISGHRSVSWYQQTPGQGLQFLFEYFSETQRNKGNFPGRFSGRQFSNSRSEMNVSTLELGDSALYLCASSLVEFSGNTIYFGEGSWLTVV.

This clonotype was detected ten times or more. The J gene is TRBJ2-1, the V gene TRBV12-3 or TRBV12-4; 8 bases fit TRBD1. The CDR3 is 15 amino acids. The ends lost 4 bases at V and 8 bases at J; junction bases unmatched: 10. As DNA, the CDR3 is TGTGCCAGCAGTTCCCCTCCTGGACAGGGCGATGAGCAGTTCTTC. This sequence encodes CASSSPPGQGDEQFF.

This clonotype was seen repeatedly, ten times or more. V is TRBV12-3 or TRBV12-4 and J is TRBJ1-1, with D uncertain. The CDR3 is 13 residues long. V was pared by 4 bases and J by 10 bases, with 16 bases between. CDR3 loop: CASSSFGRRRAFF. CDR3 sequence (DNA): TGTGCCAGCAGTTCATTCGGACGGAGGAGAGCTTTCTTT.

This clonotype was observed at least ten times. The chain is built from TRBV7-6 and TRBJ2-3; D is ambiguous. This CDR3 comprises 15 residues. The germline CDR1 and CDR2 sequences are SGHVS and FNYEAQ. V shed 5 bases and J shed 2 bases, with 14 bases lying between them. The CDR3 DNA reads as TGTGCCAGCAGCCCAGCCTCTTTTCCCACAGATACGCAGTATTTT. Amino acids: CASSPASFPTDTQYF. The full variable domain, its missing parts supplied by reference TRBV7-6 and TRBJ2-3, is GAGVSQSPRYKVTKRGQDVALRCDPISGHVSLYWYRQALGQGPEFLTYFNYEAQQDKSGLPNDRFSAERPEGSISTLTIQRTEQRDSAMYRCASSPASFPTDTQYFGPGTRLTVL.

This clonotype was recorded many times. The chain is built from TRBV4-2 and TRBJ2-5; 8 nucleotides match TRBD2. The V segment lost 3 bases and the J segment 1 base; nucleotides outside the gene matches: 7. Germline lookup yields CDR1 LGHNA and CDR2 YNFKEQ. The CDR3 runs to 16 residues. CDR3 nucleotide sequence: TGTGCCAGCAGCCAGGAACTAGCGGCCCCCCAAGAGACCCAGTACTTC. Amino acid sequence: CASSQELAAPQETQYF.

This clonotype was counted many times. The CDR3 region is CASSLVQVTGELFF. CDR3 nucleotide sequence: TGTGCCAGCAGCTTAGTACAGGTCACCGGGGAGCTGTTTTTT. The chain has TRBV7-3 and TRBJ2-2, with D maybe TRBD1 (5 bases). This CDR3 has 14 amino acids. Trimming took 2 bases from V and 4 from J, leaving 8 bases between them. Germline CDR1 reads SGHTA; CDR2 reads FQGTGA.

This clonotype was seen repeatedly, ten times or more. The rearrangement links TRBV7-2 to TRBJ1-5; maybe TRBD1 (5 bases). The CDR3 runs 14 residues. V lost 4 bases to trimming and J lost 4 bases, with 11 bases between them. Per germline, CDR1 SGHTA and CDR2 FQGNSA. The CDR3 nucleotides are TGTGCCAGCAGCTCGCGGGGGGGAAATCAGCCCCAGCATTTT. This codes for CASSSRGGNQPQHF.